This TCR beta chain was sequenced in a study of shared clonotypes between healthy human individuals. Study at large: Three CD4 naive, three CD4 memory, two CD8 naive and one CD8 memory plate were used per donor. Study outcomes and limitations: Rarefaction gave evidence that sorted-subset sequencing remained incomplete despite large depth. Shared clonotypes: 4.5% to 5% naive CD4, under 4% naive CD8, roughly 2.4% memory CD4, 0.4% memory CD8.

Into CD45RA+ naive and CD45RA-negative memory subsets, the CD4+ cells were split. The assay was immunoSEQ multiplex PCR, and TCRdb's table has in-frame clones only and misses some. The sample lists approximately 2.3 million clones; over 85% were seen once. This CDR3 comprises 16 residues. Trimming took 4 bases from V and 8 from J, leaving 21 bases between them. Germline CDR1 reads SGHRS; CDR2 reads YFSETQ. For this clone: The target antigen is unknown.

Sequenced: naive CD4+ T cells from PBMCs. Subset of the sample: CD45RA+ positively selected. This receptor was taken from a man between 18 and 35 years old in good health. Some clones in this sample may be carry-over from other donors' samples. The chain recombines TRBV5-1 with TRBJ1-4, with a weak D call TRBD1 (5 bases). Here the CDR3 DNA reads TGCGCCAGCAGCACGCCCCGGACACTTATTCAGGAAAAACTGTTTTTT. Translation: CASSTPRTLIQEKLFF.